Listed below are T cell receptor delta chains from one sample, sequenced in a study of γδ T cells in repeated Plasmodium falciparum infection. TCRdb reapplied CATT to the multiplex PCR reads. The sample carries some 50,000 delta-chain clones, less than 2% recorded once. The sequenced material came from gamma-delta T cells from blood. Receptors originate from a pool of human donors (malaria-infected and uninfected, not separated). The CDR3 runs from the conserved cysteine through the conserved F or W. The D gene is left open where the match is weak. Size is stated for part of the rows, as once, few or many counts, or as a class when the clone is expanded.

CDR3aa | CDR3nt | d_gene | len | abundance | j_gene | v_gene
CACDRVLGEPLYTDKLIF | TGTGCCTGTGACCGCGTACTGGGGGAGCCCCTTTACACCGATAAACTCATCTTT | TRDD3 | 18 | many | TRDJ1 | TRDV2
CALGEPTFLALPTGLGTLPYTDKLIF | TGTGCTCTTGGGGAACCTACTTTCCTAGCCCTTCCTACAGGTCTGGGGACCCTACCATACACCGATAAACTCATCTTT | TRDD2 | 26 | many | TRDJ1 | TRDV1
CALGELGPASYTDKLIF | TGTGCTCTTGGGGAACTAGGCCCCGCCTCGTACACCGATAAACTCATCTTT | NA | 17 | many | TRDJ1 | TRDV1
CALGDSPLPYWDKLIF | TGTGCTCTTGGGGATTCCCCGCTACCGTACTGGGATAAACTCATCTTT | NA | 16 | medium-sized | TRDJ1 | TRDV1
CALGELWPDWGIQVRTYTDKLIF | TGTGCTCTTGGGGAACTTTGGCCCGACTGGGGGATACAGGTCCGCACTTACACCGATAAACTCATCTTT | TRDD3 | 23 | medium-sized | TRDJ1 | TRDV1
CALGEARLPTWGLRGYTDKLIF | TGTGCTCTTGGGGAAGCCAGGCTTCCTACCTGGGGGCTACGGGGGTACACCGATAAACTCATCTTT | NA | 22 | many | TRDJ1 | TRDV1
CALGELVWGISWDTRQMFF | TGTGCTCTTGGGGAACTTGTCTGGGGGATTTCCTGGGACACCCGACAGATGTTTTTC | TRDD3 | 19 | many | TRDJ3 | TRDV1
CALGEPLIAGDLYTDKLIF | TGTGCTCTTGGGGAACCACTTATTGCTGGGGACCTGTACACCGATAAACTCATCTTT | NA | 19 | many | TRDJ1 | TRDV1
CALGEFISLRFWGRLNTDKLIF | TGTGCTCTTGGGGAATTTATTAGCCTACGATTCTGGGGGCGACTAAACACCGATAAACTCATCTTT | TRDD3 | 22 | many | TRDJ1 | TRDV1
CALGDHSSSWGIRSEKLIF | TGTGCTCTTGGGGATCATTCTTCGAGTTGGGGGATACGGAGCGAAAAACTCATCTTT | TRDD3 | 19 | few | TRDJ1 | TRDV1
CALGELGPIPHTDKLIF | TGTGCTCTTGGGGAACTGGGGCCGATTCCTCACACCGATAAACTCATCTTT | NA | 17 | NA | TRDJ1 | TRDV1
CACSGLLAGGETDKLIF | TGTGCCTGTTCCGGACTACTGGCGGGGGGTGAGACCGATAAACTCATCTTT | NA | 17 | many | TRDJ1 | TRDV2
CALGELGLSLFRALTSQLFF | TGTGCTCTTGGGGAACTTGGCCTCAGCCTCTTCAGGGCTTTGACATCACAACTCTTCTTT | NA | 20 | many | TRDJ2 | TRDV1
CALATLLRGVRSDKLIF | TGTGCTCTTGCGACTCTCCTACGGGGGGTACGATCCGATAAACTCATCTTT | NA | 17 | medium-sized | TRDJ1 | TRDV1
CALGERYNWGIRSDKLIF | TGTGCTCTTGGGGAACGCTACAACTGGGGGATACGATCCGATAAACTCATCTTT | TRDD3 | 18 | medium-sized | TRDJ1 | TRDV1
CALGEHRIHWGPQTPYTDKLIF | TGTGCTCTTGGGGAACATCGTATCCATTGGGGACCCCAAACCCCTTACACCGATAAACTCATCTTT | NA | 22 | many | TRDJ1 | TRDV1
CALGVPVLGDKPNLKLIF | TGTGCTCTTGGGGTTCCTGTACTGGGGGACAAACCGAACCTTAAACTCATCTTT | TRDD3 | 18 | many | TRDJ1 | TRDV1
CALGDGGIGDLNTDKLIF | TGTGCTCTTGGGGATGGGGGGATAGGGGATCTCAACACCGATAAACTCATCTTT | TRDD3 | 18 | many | TRDJ1 | TRDV1
CALGELGDTSDKLIF | TGTGCTCTTGGGGAACTTGGGGATACCTCCGATAAACTCATCTTT | TRDD3 | 15 | many | TRDJ1 | TRDV1
CALGEAYPHWGIRRALIF | TGTGCTCTTGGGGAAGCCTACCCCCACTGGGGGATACGGCGAGCGCTCATCTTT | TRDD3 | 18 | many | TRDJ1 | TRDV1
CALGDLRDPYSKRESDKLIF | TGTGCTCTTGGGGATCTAAGGGACCCGTACTCAAAGCGGGAATCCGATAAACTCATCTTT | NA | 20 | many | TRDJ1 | TRDV1
CALGQIHAAFLLLLGIRVPVDKLIF | TGTGCTCTTGGGCAAATTCATGCGGCCTTCCTACTTCTTCTGGGGATACGCGTACCAGTCGATAAACTCATCTTT | NA | 25 | many | TRDJ1 | TRDV1
CAASPRWPSGGDKLIF | TGTGCAGCAAGCCCACGGTGGCCCTCAGGCGGCGATAAACTCATCTTT | NA | 16 | many | TRDJ1 | TRAV29/DV5
CALGRPSVLGDYTDKLIF | TGTGCTCTTGGGAGACCTTCAGTACTGGGGGATTACACCGATAAACTCATCTTC | TRDD3 | 18 | many | TRDJ1 | TRDV1
CALGERLTSGPHWGRLTDKLIF | TGTGCTCTTGGGGAGCGCCTAACTTCTGGTCCTCACTGGGGGCGCTTAACCGATAAACTCATCTTT | TRDD3 | 22 | many | TRDJ1 | TRDV1
CACDTLGAYTDKLIF | TGTGCCTGTGACACCCTGGGGGCCTACACCGATAAACTCATCTTT | TRDD3 | 15 | many | TRDJ1 | TRDV2
CACDTVRATGGYRVTDKLIF | TGTGCCTGTGACACCGTCAGAGCGACTGGGGGATACCGGGTTACCGATAAACTCATCTTT | TRDD3 | 20 | many | TRDJ1 | TRDV2
CACDSLGENTDKLIF | TGTGCCTGTGACTCCTTGGGGGAAAACACCGATAAACTCATCTTT | TRDD3 | 15 | many | TRDJ1 | TRDV2